A selection of T cell receptor beta chains follows, all from one sample in a study of shared clonotypes between healthy human individuals. The repertoire was sequenced with immunoSEQ multiplex PCR; TCRdb's copy has only in-frame clones and lacks some. The table has 1.5 million to 2.5 million clones, less than 95% seen once. The sequenced sample consisted of naive CD8+ T cells sorted from blood. The receptors were sampled from a man aged 18 to 30 in good health. CDR3s leave out the opening cysteine and the closing phenylalanine or tryptophan. Fields, in order: V gene, CDR3 length, J gene, CDR3 protein.

v_gene: TRBV4-1; len: 12; j_gene: TRBJ1-2; CDR3aa: ASSQARGNYGYT
v_gene: TRBV5-4; len: 13; j_gene: TRBJ2-3; CDR3aa: ASSPQGGLADTQY
v_gene: TRBV28; len: 16; j_gene: TRBJ2-5; CDR3aa: ASRPFGRLSGLGETQY
v_gene: TRBV14; len: 15; j_gene: TRBJ2-5; CDR3aa: ASSQGPTGSILETQY
v_gene: TRBV25-1; len: 12; j_gene: TRBJ2-5; CDR3aa: ASSEHIPEETQY
v_gene: TRBV2; len: 12; j_gene: TRBJ2-7; CDR3aa: ASRDGTGFYEQY
v_gene: TRBV28; len: 11; j_gene: TRBJ2-5; CDR3aa: ASSLWGKETQY
v_gene: TRBV19; len: 14; j_gene: TRBJ1-1; CDR3aa: ASSNIGADLNTEAF
v_gene: TRBV6-1; len: 15; j_gene: TRBJ2-6; CDR3aa: ASSEEDRLRRANVLT
v_gene: TRBV9; len: 15; j_gene: TRBJ2-1; CDR3aa: ASSVGGGTGAYNEQF
v_gene: TRBV27; len: 11; j_gene: TRBJ2-2; CDR3aa: ASSFQNTGELF
v_gene: TRBV19; len: 14; j_gene: TRBJ2-7; CDR3aa: ASSILFAARSYEQY
v_gene: TRBV2; len: 15; j_gene: TRBJ2-5; CDR3aa: ASSAGLAGEGGKTQY
v_gene: TRBV4-3; len: 17; j_gene: TRBJ2-1; CDR3aa: ASSQDPGGVAGENNEQF
v_gene: TRBV19; len: 13; j_gene: TRBJ1-2; CDR3aa: ASSIEGQGEYGYT
v_gene: TRBV6-5; len: 11; j_gene: TRBJ2-7; CDR3aa: ASRAGLPYEQY
v_gene: TRBV27; len: 13; j_gene: TRBJ2-7; CDR3aa: ASTPGGESSYEQY
v_gene: TRBV7-3; len: 11; j_gene: TRBJ2-7; CDR3aa: ASSFDGNYEQY
v_gene: TRBV27; len: 13; j_gene: TRBJ2-1; CDR3aa: ASSLGAGRPNEQF
v_gene: TRBV28; len: 11; j_gene: TRBJ2-7; CDR3aa: ASSLGQGYEQY
v_gene: TRBV7-6; len: 15; j_gene: TRBJ2-1; CDR3aa: ASSSHGTGGFYNEQF
v_gene: TRBV29-1; len: 12; j_gene: TRBJ2-3; CDR3aa: SVEGAGDTDTQY
v_gene: TRBV27; len: 14; j_gene: TRBJ1-5; CDR3aa: ASSSSTGEWTQPQH
v_gene: TRBV9; len: 12; j_gene: TRBJ1-1; CDR3aa: ASSPRGGAAEAF
v_gene: TRBV5-1; len: 10; j_gene: TRBJ2-7; CDR3aa: ASSLGVYEQY
v_gene: TRBV6-5; len: 12; j_gene: TRBJ1-2; CDR3aa: ASSPTGEGGGYT
v_gene: TRBV11-2; len: 15; j_gene: TRBJ2-7; CDR3aa: ASSLFSDPPISYEQY
v_gene: TRBV27; len: 11; j_gene: TRBJ1-1; CDR3aa: ASSLASWAEAF
v_gene: TRBV10-2; len: 11; j_gene: TRBJ2-1; CDR3aa: ASSPSLGDEQF
v_gene: TRBV5-6; len: 11; j_gene: TRBJ2-1; CDR3aa: ASSLIRDNEQF
v_gene: TRBV27; len: 13; j_gene: TRBJ2-5; CDR3aa: ASSLYPQLQETQY
v_gene: TRBV10-2; len: 13; j_gene: TRBJ2-1; CDR3aa: ASRVSGASYNEQF
v_gene: TRBV27; len: 12; j_gene: TRBJ1-1; CDR3aa: ASERGRVNTEAF
v_gene: TRBV29-1; len: 10; j_gene: TRBJ2-5; CDR3aa: SGRDREETQY
v_gene: TRBV27; len: 11; j_gene: TRBJ1-2; CDR3aa: ASSLNSNYGYT
v_gene: TRBV19; len: 14; j_gene: TRBJ2-1; CDR3aa: ASSTPQVSGNNEQF
v_gene: TRBV4-3; len: 14; j_gene: TRBJ2-2; CDR3aa: ASSPEGTSATGELF
v_gene: TRBV30; len: 13; j_gene: TRBJ1-5; CDR3aa: AWTPGGSSNQPQH
v_gene: TRBV4-3; len: 11; j_gene: TRBJ2-7; CDR3aa: ASSQELFYEQY
v_gene: TRBV27; len: 12; j_gene: TRBJ2-3; CDR3aa: ASSLRGATDTQY
v_gene: TRBV5-1; len: 20; j_gene: TRBJ2-3; CDR3aa: ASSFPGTGTANSAQALNTQY
v_gene: TRBV19; len: 13; j_gene: TRBJ1-6; CDR3aa: ASSIGGFTNSPLH
v_gene: TRBV4-1; len: 13; j_gene: TRBJ1-1; CDR3aa: ASSQGEGAGTEAF
v_gene: TRBV5-5; len: 11; j_gene: TRBJ2-7; CDR3aa: ASSLYGDYEQY
v_gene: TRBV2; len: 13; j_gene: TRBJ1-1; CDR3aa: ASTYPMGGGTEAF
v_gene: TRBV5-1; len: 15; j_gene: TRBJ2-2; CDR3aa: ASSLALAGGNTGELF
v_gene: TRBV28; len: 14; j_gene: TRBJ2-3; CDR3aa: ASSPQGGSSTDTQY
v_gene: TRBV11-2; len: 12; j_gene: TRBJ1-4; CDR3aa: ASSPGESGEKLF
v_gene: TRBV9; len: 15; j_gene: TRBJ2-7; CDR3aa: ASSVERMPYFSYEQY
v_gene: TRBV2; len: 11; j_gene: TRBJ2-4; CDR3aa: ASSRGGPNIQY
v_gene: TRBV7-9; len: 13; j_gene: TRBJ1-5; CDR3aa: ASSLAGYSNQPQH
v_gene: TRBV10-2; len: 14; j_gene: TRBJ2-3; CDR3aa: ASSESHSLDADTQY
v_gene: TRBV5-5; len: 14; j_gene: TRBJ2-5; CDR3aa: ASSFSGERAQETQY
v_gene: TRBV9; len: 13; j_gene: TRBJ2-7; CDR3aa: ASSVDEAGTYEQY
v_gene: TRBV10-3; len: 11; j_gene: TRBJ1-3; CDR3aa: AISIQGGNTIY
v_gene: TRBV5-4; len: 11; j_gene: TRBJ2-7; CDR3aa: ASSLGGGYEQY
v_gene: TRBV9; len: 10; j_gene: TRBJ1-1; CDR3aa: ASSVEGREAF
v_gene: TRBV2; len: 13; j_gene: TRBJ2-7; CDR3aa: ASSEIVGLSWKQY
v_gene: TRBV11-1; len: 15; j_gene: TRBJ2-5; CDR3aa: ASIQKGSLGRGGTQY